The 21 T cell receptor beta chains listed next were all sequenced from one sample in a study of blood T cell repertoires in COVID-19. Assay used: immunoSEQ multiplex PCR; TCRdb lists only in-frame clones, some missing. The table includes approximately 200,000 clones, roughly four fifths detected once. Sequenced: PBMCs or T cells enriched from blood (not recorded which). Source of these receptors: a man aged 35-49 years who had recovered from COVID-19.

The rearrangement uses TRBV6-5 and TRBJ1-1; D not certain. The ends were cut back, 4 bases at V and 6 bases at J, with 12 bases in the middle. The CDR3 loop spans 13 amino acids. Germline assignment: CDR1 MNHEY and CDR2 SVGAGI. CDR3 bases: TGTGCCAGCAGTTCCAGGCAGGCCGCTGAAGCTTTCTTT. Its protein product is CASSSRQAAEAFF.

The chain employs TRBV29-1 and TRBJ1-1; unclear D gene. The CDR3 is 13 amino acids. In germline, CDR1 is SQVTM, CDR2 ANQGSEA. V dropped 6 bases and J dropped 0 bases, with 11 bases sitting between them. The CDR3: CSVLGPLNTEAFF. The CDR3 DNA follows: TGCAGCGTCCTAGGTCCATTGAACACTGAAGCTTTCTTT.

The count of this clone is one. The chain carries TRBV19 and TRBJ2-2; tentatively, D is TRBD1 (5 bases). The CDR3 has 15 residues. Germline V CDR1 and CDR2: LNHDA, SQIVND (reference sequence). Deletions cut 8 bases from V and 0 bases from J, with 13 bases between. The CDR3 region is CASSPGQSNTGELFF. CDR3 DNA sequence: TGTGCCAGTTCGCCCGGACAATCGAACACCGGGGAGCTGTTTTTT. The entire variable domain, with the rest obtained from reference TRBV19 and TRBJ2-2, is as follows: DGGITQSPKYLFRKEGQNVTLSCEQNLNHDAMYWYRQDPGQGLRLIYYSQIVNDFQKGDIAEGYSVSREKKESFPLTVTSAQKNPTAFYLCASSPGQSNTGELFFGEGSRLTVL.

The chain recombines TRBV7-9 with TRBJ2-3; 7 bases agree with TRBD2. Germline loops: CDR1 SEHNR, CDR2 FQNEAQ (reference sequence). Trimming cost V 0 bases and J 0 bases; bases outside gene matches: 6. The length of the CDR3 is 17 residues. CDR3 coding DNA: TGTGCCAGCAGCTTAGCGCGGCTAGCGGCTAGCACAGATACGCAGTATTTT. It specifies CASSLARLAASTDTQYF.

The chain is built from TRBV5-1 and TRBJ2-2; the match to TRBD2 covers 8 bases. The V and J ends lost 0 bases and 6 bases, in that order; junction bases with no gene match: 7. The CDR3 has 16 residues. Germline assignment: CDR1 SGHRS and CDR2 YFSETQ. In nucleotides, the CDR3 is TGCGCCAGCAGCTTGGACTCGGGAGGGGTCCCCGGGGAGCTGTTTTTT. Translated: CASSLDSGGVPGELFF.

Remarks on this clone: The same CDR3 can be traced to other DNA sequences in this sample. The chain employs TRBV6-1 and TRBJ2-7, with TRBD2 matching 9 bases. Unmatched junction bases numbered 0, after V lost 0 bases and J lost 0 bases. Per the germline V gene, CDR1 is MNHNS and CDR2 is SASEGT. The CDR3 has 15 residues. CDR3 nucleotides: TGTGCCAGCAGTGAAGCTAGCGGGAGCTCCTACGAGCAGTACGTC. Its translation: CASSEASGSSYEQYV.

The genes are TRBV3-1 (or the pseudogene TRBV3-2) and TRBJ2-1; 11 bases align to TRBD2. Germline CDR1 LGHDT, CDR2 YNNKEL (reference sequence). After removal of 6 bases from V and 0 bases from J, the junction contained 4 bases not matched to a gene. The CDR3 is 16 residues long. This CDR3 is CASRNGLAGSYNEQFF. CDR3 nucleotide sequence: TGTGCCAGCAGAAACGGACTAGCGGGCTCCTACAATGAGCAGTTCTTC.

The rearrangement uses TRBV5-1 and TRBJ1-2; D remains ambiguous. The length of the CDR3 is 13 residues. Germline-derived CDR1 and CDR2 are SGHRS and YFSETQ. V lost 1 base and J lost 4, with 8 bases in between. CDR3 sequence (DNA): TGCGCCAGCAGCTTGCAGGTTACCTATGGCTACACCTTC. Translating gives CASSLQVTYGYTF.

The chain couples TRBV9 to TRBJ1-6, with 9 bases that match TRBD1. The CDR3 extends over 17 amino acids. Germline V gives CDR1 SGDLS, CDR2 YYNGEE. The V and J ends lost 0 bases and 7 bases, in that order; junction bases with no gene match: 8. The CDR3 DNA follows: TGTGCCAGCAGCGTAGGGGGACAGGGCAGGAGGAATTCACCCCTCCACTTT. Its translation is CASSVGGQGRRNSPLHF.

The CDR3 coding sequence is TGTGCCAGCAGTGTTAGCGGGAGTCCCGCAGATACGCAGTATTTT. It translates to CASSVSGSPADTQYF. This chain joins TRBV6-2 or TRBV6-3 and TRBJ2-3; 9 positions match TRBD2. J lost 4 bases, V lost 5 bases, and 7 bases had no gene match. This CDR3 has 15 residues. CDR1 is MNHEY, CDR2 SVGEGT, per germline.

The chain recombines TRBV5-4 with TRBJ1-1; the D gene is possibly TRBD1 (5 bases). Trimming took 2 bases from V and 0 from J, leaving 8 bases between them. The germline CDR1 and CDR2 sequences are SGHNT and YYREEE (reference sequence). CDR3 length equals 14 residues. CDR3 in DNA: TGTGCCAGCAGCTTCAGACAGATGAACACTGAAGCTTTCTTT. Amino acids: CASSFRQMNTEAFF.

This clone showed up just once. J is TRBJ2-1 and V is TRBV14, with D tentatively TRBD2 (5 bases). Looked up from germline, CDR1 is SGHDN and CDR2 is FVKESK. The V end was cut by 5 bases, the J end by 1 base, with 15 bases between. This CDR3 region has 16 residues. CDR3 amino acids: CASSSTSGLSYNEQFF. CDR3 sequence (DNA): TGTGCCAGCAGCAGTACCAGTGGACTTTCCTACAATGAGCAGTTCTTC.

The J gene is TRBJ2-5, the V gene TRBV5-1; 8 bases are shared with TRBD2. Germline lookup yields CDR1 SGHRS and CDR2 YFSETQ. This CDR3 contains 16 residues. V shed 0 bases and J 5 bases; nucleotides not matched to a gene: 9. In DNA, the CDR3 is TGCGCCAGCAGCTTGGCCACGGGAGGGCCGGGGGAGACCCAGTACTTC. Amino acids: CASSLATGGPGETQYF.

J is TRBJ1-5 and V is TRBV28, with D perhaps TRBD1 (6 bases). This CDR3 comprises 14 residues. Per germline, CDR1 MDHEN and CDR2 SYDVKM. V gave up 0 bases and J gave up 4 bases, with 7 bases separating them. The CDR3 nucleotides are TGTGCCAGCAGTTTATGGCAGGGGAATCAGCCCCAGCATTTT. Amino acids: CASSLWQGNQPQHF.

This clone was picked up a small number of times. The V gene is TRBV18, the J gene TRBJ1-6; 10 bases are shared with TRBD1. Germline-derived CDR1 and CDR2 are KGHSH and LQKENI. This CDR3 is 16 amino acids long. Trimming at V came to 3 bases and at J to 1 base, leaving 0 bases not matched to a gene. The CDR3 protein is CASSPDRGSYNSPLHF. The DNA for the CDR3 is TGTGCCAGCTCACCGGACAGGGGGTCCTATAATTCACCCCTCCACTTT.

The gene calls are TRBV10-1 and TRBJ2-3; 10 bases match TRBD2. The J segment lost 9 bases and the V segment lost 3 bases, leaving 12 bases of the junction unmatched. Per germline, CDR1 WNHNN and CDR2 SYGVQD (reference sequence). The CDR3 spans 16 residues. This CDR3 reads CASSDPGLAGVGTQYF. CDR3 in DNA: TGCGCCAGCAGTGACCCCGGGCTAGCGGGAGTGGGCACGCAGTATTTT.

CDR3 nucleotide sequence: TGTGCCAGCAGCTTAGCGTCCCAGGAATGGAATGAGCAGTTCTTC. It yields the protein CASSLASQEWNEQFF. The chain joins TRBV7-7 to TRBJ2-1; D unresolved. Germline assignment: CDR1 SSHAT and CDR2 FNYEAQ (reference sequence). This CDR3 is built from 15 residues. V was clipped by 0 bases and J by 7 bases, with 13 bases between them. Combining the CDR3 with reference TRBV7-7 and TRBJ2-1 gives the whole variable domain GAGVSQSPRYKVTKRGQDVTLRCDPISSHATLYWYQQALGQGPEFLTYFNYEAQPDKSGLPSDRFSAERPEGSISTLTIQRTEQRDSAMYRCASSLASQEWNEQFFGPGTRLTVL.

This clone appeared a single time. The V gene is TRBV19, the J gene TRBJ2-5; no firm D call. Trimming took off 2 bases at V and 4 bases at J, with 11 bases between the two ends. The CDR3 spans 14 residues. Germline CDR1 and CDR2: LNHDA and SQIVND (reference sequence). CDR3 nucleotides: TGTGCCAGTAGTATATCCCAGGCCCGAGAGACCCAGTACTTC. Amino acids: CASSISQARETQYF.

J is TRBJ1-1 and V is TRBV7-2, with D possibly being TRBD1 (5 bases). The ends were cut back, 4 bases at V and 2 bases at J, with 14 bases in the middle. The CDR3 extends over 15 amino acids. Germline assignment: CDR1 SGHTA and CDR2 FQGNSA. The CDR3 reads CASSWDGGLNTEAFF. The DNA for the CDR3 is TGTGCCAGCAGCTGGGACGGGGGACTCAACACTGAAGCTTTCTTT.

V gene TRBV5-6 combines with J gene TRBJ1-5; the D is unclear. Trimming left V 1 base short and J 0 bases short, with 8 bases between. The CDR3 has 15 residues. Germline V gene sequence: CDR1 SGHDT, CDR2 YYEEEE. In DNA, the CDR3 is TGTGCCAGCAGCTTGTGGCTGTATAGCAATCAGCCCCAGCATTTT. This gives the protein CASSLWLYSNQPQHF.

V gene TRBV15 combines with J gene TRBJ1-2; TRBD1 agrees at 7 bases. The CDR3 spans 15 residues. Germline V gene data show CDR1 as LNHNV and CDR2 as YYDKDF (reference sequence). Losses at the gene ends were 0 bases for V and 5 bases for J; bases not matched to a gene: 6. CDR3 nucleotide sequence: TGTGCCACCAGCAGAGATCGGGCGACAGGGTATGGCTACACCTTC. Translated, it gives CATSRDRATGYGYTF.